These T cell receptor beta chains were read from a single sample in a study of shared clonotypes between healthy human individuals. The repertoire was sequenced with immunoSEQ multiplex PCR; TCRdb's copy has only in-frame clones and lacks some. The table has over a million clones, roughly 96% seen once. Sequenced: naive CD4+ T cells sorted from blood. Source of these receptors: a man aged 25-40 years in good health. Each CDR3 is given without its conserved first and last residue. The D gene is left open where the match is weak.

V: TRBV27
D: TRBD2
CDR3: ASRTALAGVRTDTQY

V: TRBV28
D: -
CDR3: ASKARTSTDTQY

V: TRBV5-6
D: -
CDR3: ASSLAPLAF

V: TRBV19
D: TRBD1
CDR3: ASSIPGTGNQPQH

V: TRBV7-2
D: TRBD1
CDR3: ASSSDRVRSYNEQF

V: TRBV28
D: -
CDR3: ASSDRYGSDTQY

V: TRBV10-3
D: -
CDR3: AISGGSAGTVTYEQY

V: TRBV15
D: -
CDR3: ATQRQGKGTEAF

V: TRBV19
D: TRBD1
CDR3: ASDQGTGAMKMRTEAF

V: TRBV7-9
D: TRBD2
CDR3: ASTMGGVLYEQY

V: TRBV5-4
D: TRBD2
CDR3: ASSLGGGVVEQY

V: TRBV4-3
D: -
CDR3: ASSQELRYEQY

V: TRBV18
D: TRBD1
CDR3: ASSPRDSLTGANVLT

V: TRBV4-1
D: -
CDR3: ASSQWDGRETQY

V: TRBV5-4
D: TRBD2
CDR3: ASSLGLRLAGNEQF

V: TRBV2
D: TRBD1
CDR3: ASRSFRGGHEQY

V: TRBV6-1
D: TRBD1
CDR3: ASSEWLTGPNYNEQF

V: TRBV6-1
D: -
CDR3: ASSEVGHLARQPQH

V: TRBV15
D: TRBD1
CDR3: ATSRGLPGGHEQY

V: TRBV6-4
D: TRBD2
CDR3: GQHLAGGDNEQF

V: TRBV4-3
D: -
CDR3: ASSQDLAGYSYNEQF

V: TRBV5-1
D: TRBD1
CDR3: ASSLRTGSYGGQETQY

V: TRBV19
D: -
CDR3: ASSITGSMQETQY

V: TRBV11-2
D: -
CDR3: ASTRWGSYEQY

V: TRBV27
D: TRBD2
CDR3: ASSRLAGVEQY

V: TRBV10-3
D: TRBD1
CDR3: AISDMQGASFRGYT

V: TRBV5-5
D: TRBD1
CDR3: ATGQGALGYGYT

V: TRBV11-3
D: TRBD2
CDR3: ASSKGLGIEQY

V: TRBV7-2
D: -
CDR3: ASSLVGLVYEQY

V: TRBV25-1
D: TRBD2
CDR3: ASSGSTSGSPETQY

V: TRBV11-2
D: TRBD2
CDR3: ASSQDSSGSMQETQY

V: TRBV20-1
D: -
CDR3: SDTGFRF

V: TRBV7-3
D: -
CDR3: ASSFWTASNTGELF

V: TRBV5-1
D: -
CDR3: ASGQGIGAGELF

V: TRBV5-4
D: TRBD1
CDR3: ASSLKRGGSSYNEQF